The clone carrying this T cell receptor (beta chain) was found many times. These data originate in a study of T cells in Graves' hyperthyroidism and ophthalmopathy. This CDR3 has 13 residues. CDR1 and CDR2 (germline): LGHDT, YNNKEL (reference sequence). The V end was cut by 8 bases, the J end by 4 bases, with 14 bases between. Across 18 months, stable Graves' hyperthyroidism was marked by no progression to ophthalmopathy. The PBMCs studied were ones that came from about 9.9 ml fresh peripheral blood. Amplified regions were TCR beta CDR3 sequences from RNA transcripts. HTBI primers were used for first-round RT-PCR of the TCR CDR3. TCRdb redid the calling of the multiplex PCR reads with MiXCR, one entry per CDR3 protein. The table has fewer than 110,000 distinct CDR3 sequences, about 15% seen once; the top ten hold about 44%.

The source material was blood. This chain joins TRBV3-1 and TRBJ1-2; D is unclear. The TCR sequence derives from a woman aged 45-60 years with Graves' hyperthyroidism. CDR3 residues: CASAPTGIYGYTF. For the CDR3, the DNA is TGTGCCAGCGCCCCAACCGGGATCTATGGCTACACCTTC.